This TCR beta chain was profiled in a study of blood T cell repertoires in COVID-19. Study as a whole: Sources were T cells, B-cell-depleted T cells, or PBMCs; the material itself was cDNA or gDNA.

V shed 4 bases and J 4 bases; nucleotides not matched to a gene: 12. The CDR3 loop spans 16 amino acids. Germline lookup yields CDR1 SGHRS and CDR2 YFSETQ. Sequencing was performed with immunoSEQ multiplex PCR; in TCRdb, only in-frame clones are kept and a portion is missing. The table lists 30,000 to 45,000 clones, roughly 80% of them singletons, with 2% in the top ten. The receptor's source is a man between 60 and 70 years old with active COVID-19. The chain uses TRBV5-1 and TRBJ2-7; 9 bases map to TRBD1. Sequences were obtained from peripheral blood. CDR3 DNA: TGCGCCAGCAGCCCGAGGACAGGGGAGGTCTGGTACGAGCAGTACTTC. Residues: CASSPRTGEVWYEQYF.